The 5 T cell receptor beta chains below were found in one sample sequenced in a study of control samples from healthy donors and cancer patients. Only in-frame clones appear in the TCRdb table, and some are missing; sequencing was by immunoSEQ multiplex PCR. Altogether approximately 120,000 clones are present, around 87% being singletons, with the ten largest covering about 2.7%. Sequenced: blood. These receptors originate from a man between 60 and 70 years old in good health.

The V call is TRBV7-9, the J call TRBJ2-2; tentatively, D is TRBD1 or TRBD2 (5 bases each). Per germline, CDR1 SEHNR and CDR2 FQNEAQ (reference sequence). The ends were cut back, 1 base at V and 6 bases at J, with 6 bases in the middle. This CDR3 is built from 13 residues. The CDR3 DNA is TGTGCCAGCAGCTTAGAGGGACCCGGGGAGCTGTTTTTT. Residues: CASSLEGPGELFF.

Only one count was recorded for this clone. This specimen includes other DNA sequences encoding the same CDR3. The chain has TRBV7-2 and TRBJ2-3; D not resolved. V was cut by 1 base and J by 0 bases, with 8 bases left in between. In germline, CDR1 is SGHTA, CDR2 FQGNSA. CDR3 size: 15 residues. The CDR3 is CASSLGGTSTDTQYF. DNA of the CDR3: TGTGCCAGCAGCTTAGGGGGAACTAGCACAGATACGCAGTATTTT.

This clone was seen a single time. This rearrangement joins TRBV7-9 to TRBJ2-5; TRBD1 might be the D (5 bases). Looked up from germline, CDR1 is SEHNR and CDR2 is FQNEAQ (reference sequence). V gave up 1 base and J gave up 6 bases, with 9 bases separating them. CDR3 length: 13 amino acids. The CDR3 DNA reads as TGTGCCAGCAGCTTAGAGCAGGGCCAGACCCAGTACTTC. Translating gives CASSLEQGQTQYF.

The chain employs TRBV19 and TRBJ1-1; D uncertain. CDR3 length equals 13 residues. V gave up 8 bases and J gave up 0 bases, with 10 bases separating them. Germline lookup yields CDR1 LNHDA and CDR2 SQIVND (reference sequence). CDR3 in amino acids: CASEQSMNTEAFF. CDR3 sequence (DNA): TGTGCCAGTGAACAGAGCATGAACACTGAAGCTTTCTTT.

This clone was seen once. The chain carries TRBV3-1 (or the pseudogene TRBV3-2) and TRBJ2-7; D remains unclear. Trimming stripped 1 base from V and 1 base from J, with 5 bases between. The CDR3 contains 13 residues. CDR1 is LGHDT, CDR2 YNNKEL, per germline (reference sequence). CDR3 region: CASSQGLSYEQYF. The CDR3 DNA reads as TGTGCCAGCAGCCAAGGGTTATCCTACGAGCAGTACTTC.